One and the same sample provided the 14 T cell receptor beta chains below, sequenced in a study of patients and donors after allogeneic stem cell transplantation. TCRdb fed the RT-PCR reads into MiXCR, producing one record per CDR3 protein. This sample has about 410,000 distinct CDR3 sequences, with 16% found just once. The sequencing input was blood, either unsorted or a sorted T cell fraction (not recorded which). The source of these receptors is a human donor who was either an allogeneic HSCT recipient or a stem cell or donor lymphocyte infusion donor (not recorded which). It is not recorded whose cells these are; they may come from a transplant donor.

This clonotype has ten or more counts. The chain recombines TRBV24-1 with TRBJ2-1, with a weak D call TRBD1 (6 bases). The germline CDR1 and CDR2 sequences are KGHDR and SFDVKD. This CDR3 comprises 17 residues. The V end was cut by 3 bases, the J end by 7 bases, with 21 bases between. CDR3 loop: CATSDPSKGESRNEQFF. In nucleotides, the CDR3 is TGTGCCACCAGTGATCCCTCTAAGGGGGAGTCGCGGAATGAGCAGTTCTTC.

This clonotype was seen a handful of times. The CDR3: CASSPGTGRNEKLFF. The CDR3 DNA sequence: TGTGCCAGCAGTCCCGGGACAGGGCGGAATGAAAAACTGTTTTTT. The chain has TRBV25-1 and TRBJ1-4; 9 bases line up with TRBD1. Germline CDR1 and CDR2: MGHDK and SYGVNS. CDR3 length: 15 residues. V lost 5 bases, J lost 5 bases, and 6 bases stayed unmatched.

The chain combines TRBV7-9 with TRBJ1-5; tentative D call: TRBD1 (6 bases). Trimming cost V 5 bases and J 9 bases, with 20 bases left between them. This CDR3 has 15 amino acids. From germline, CDR1 is SEHNR and CDR2 FQNEAQ (reference sequence). CDR3 amino acids: CASSHNRDILWPQHF. CDR3 nucleotide sequence: TGTGCCAGCAGCCATAACCGGGACATTCTTTGGCCCCAGCATTTT.

The chain is built from TRBV27 and TRBJ2-3; 13 nucleotides match TRBD2. V lost 9 bases, J lost 4 bases, and 7 bases stayed unmatched. The CDR3 has 15 amino acids. Germline CDR1 MNHEY, CDR2 SMNVEV (reference sequence). CDR3 region: CASRRLAGGPDTQYF. DNA of the CDR3: TGTGCCAGTCGGCGACTAGCGGGGGGCCCAGATACGCAGTATTTT.

The rearrangement joins TRBV7-2 to TRBJ2-5; 8 bases match TRBD2. This CDR3 region has 15 residues. V shed 3 bases, J shed 1 base, and the junction held 4 bases outside the gene matches. Per the germline V gene, CDR1 is SGHTA and CDR2 is FQGNSA. The CDR3 here is CASSLIRGGQETQYF. The DNA for the CDR3 is TGTGCCAGCAGCTTGATCCGGGGGGGCCAAGAGACCCAGTACTTC.

The gene calls are TRBV4-3 and TRBJ1-6; TRBD1 matches 9 bases. This CDR3 has 15 residues. The J segment lost 7 bases and the V segment lost 3 bases, leaving 4 bases of the junction unmatched. Germline V CDR1 and CDR2: LGHNA, YSLEER. CDR3 DNA: TGCGCCAGCAGCCAGGAAACAGGGGGCAATTCACCCCTCCACTTT. Its protein is CASSQETGGNSPLHF.

This clonotype was seen at least ten times. This chain connects TRBV29-1 to TRBJ1-1; the D is unclear. The CDR3 is made up of 10 amino acids. The ends were cut back, 2 bases at V and 7 bases at J, with 5 bases in the middle. Looked up from germline, CDR1 is SQVTM and CDR2 is ANQGSEA. CDR3 sequence: CSVERHEAFF. The CDR3, as DNA: TGCAGCGTTGAACGTCATGAAGCTTTCTTT.

The gene calls are TRBV2 and TRBJ2-3, with D possibly TRBD2 on 6 matching bases. Trimming removed 7 bases at V and 0 bases at J, with 11 bases between. From germline, CDR1 is SNHLY and CDR2 FYNNEI. The CDR3 is 14 amino acids. The DNA of the CDR3 is TGTGCCAGCACTTGGGACTCGAGCACAGATACGCAGTATTTT. Translating gives CASTWDSSTDTQYF.

This rearrangement joins TRBV10-3 to TRBJ2-1, with TRBD2 matching 9 bases. The CDR3 is 15 residues long. Unmatched junction bases numbered 10, after V lost 6 bases and J lost 7 bases. Germline values: CDR1 ENHRY, CDR2 SYGVKD. CDR3 sequence reads: CAIRLAGEPFNEQFF. The CDR3 DNA reads TGTGCCATCAGATTAGCGGGGGAGCCGTTTAATGAGCAGTTCTTC.

The rearrangement joins TRBV1 to TRBJ2-3; no check of the table's D call, TRBD2, against the DNA was made. TRBV1 is described as a pseudogene. The CDR3 has 17 amino acids. The CDR3 here is CTSSQGSTSGRTDTQYF. CDR3 bases: TGCACCAGCAGCCAAGGGTCGACTAGCGGGAGGACAGATACGCAGTATTTT.

J is TRBJ1-2 and V is TRBV20-1, with TRBD1 matching over 7 bases. Germline V gene data show CDR1 as DFQATT and CDR2 as SNEGSKA (reference sequence). The trim removed 4 bases at V and 4 bases at J, leaving 6 bases unmatched. The CDR3 extends over 13 amino acids. DNA of the CDR3: TGCAGTGCTATAGGGGACAGACCCTATGGCTACACCTTC. This translates into CSAIGDRPYGYTF.

A word on this clonotype: Compared with germline, one end of the junction differs, possibly owing to a read error. The V call is TRBV15, the J call TRBJ2-3, with a possible D match to TRBD2 (5 bases). The germline gives CDR1 LNHNV, CDR2 YYDKDF (reference sequence). The CDR3 totals 15 residues. The CDR3 bases are TGTGCCACCAGAAGAGAGAAGCGGAGCACAGATACGCAGTATTTT. Translation gives CATRREKRSTDTQYF.

The chain carries TRBV5-1 and TRBJ2-7, with D perhaps TRBD2 (6 bases). The germline gives CDR1 SGHRS, CDR2 YFSETQ. Deletions cut 4 bases from V and 2 bases from J, with 13 bases between. This CDR3 has 14 residues. This CDR3 is CASSHASAPYEQYF. The DNA of the CDR3 is TGCGCCAGCAGCCATGCTAGCGCCCCCTACGAGCAGTACTTC.

The chain carries TRBV6-1 and TRBJ2-7; 7 positions match TRBD2. CDR3 length: 14 residues. From germline, CDR1 is MNHNS and CDR2 SASEGT. The junction had 5 bases not matched to a gene; V was cut back by 4 bases and J by 2 bases. The CDR3 DNA is TGTGCCAGCAGTGGGACCGGGACTACCTACGAGCAGTACTTC. Protein: CASSGTGTTYEQYF.